These T cell receptor beta chains were read from a single sample in a study of shared clonotypes between healthy human individuals. Method: immunoSEQ multiplex PCR; TCRdb's copy keeps in-frame clones and lacks some. This sample carries 2 million to 2.5 million clones, approximately 93% of them seen once, and the ten largest clones take around 0.4%. Sequencing was performed on naive CD4+ T cells from PBMCs. The receptor set was obtained from a man aged 18 to 35 in good health. Some clones in this sample may be carry-over from other donors' samples. Each CDR3 is given without its conserved first and last residue. D genes are given only for firm matches. For some rows the clone size is stated as once, few or many, or as a class when expanded; others skip it.

>TRBV6-5|TRBJ2-7|-|-
ASSYDFSYEQY
>TRBV6-5|TRBJ1-6|-|-
ASSYQDLGSPLH
>TRBV10-1|TRBJ2-5|-|-
ASSGDSYRPQY
>TRBV7-2|TRBJ2-1|-|-
ASSFGLSRDEQF
>TRBV5-1|-|TRBD2|-
ASSPGTSTEQY
>TRBV7-2|TRBJ2-3|-|-
ASSRVPDTQY
>TRBV7-9|TRBJ1-3|-|-
ASSLGGAGSGNTIY
>TRBV28|TRBJ1-2|-|once
ASSSTAYGYT
>TRBV29-1|TRBJ1-1|-|few
SVEVQVNTEAF
>TRBV27|TRBJ2-3|-|once
ASSSLLDTHHAQY
>TRBV28|TRBJ2-5|-|-
ASTVEETQY
>TRBV15|TRBJ2-7|-|-
ATSRGGPVYEQY
>TRBV19|TRBJ2-1|TRBD2|once
ASSILGAKGPAGGWNEQF
>TRBV6-5|TRBJ1-6|-|-
ASSYPGGNSPLH
>TRBV7-9|TRBJ2-5|-|once
ASSRMGDPQETQY
>TRBV15|TRBJ1-2|-|-
ATSRDRAGQRYT
>TRBV15|TRBJ1-5|TRBD1|-
ATSHAIGTVRNQPQH
>TRBV27|TRBJ2-2|-|-
ASTLGGELF
>TRBV27|TRBJ2-1|-|-
ASRGRTVENYNEQF
>TRBV5-1|TRBJ1-1|-|-
ASSLEDMNTEAF
>TRBV29-1|TRBJ2-7|-|-
SVVSGGRYEQY
>TRBV5-1|TRBJ2-1|TRBD1|-
ASIQGTGEDNEQF
>TRBV19|TRBJ2-7|TRBD1|few
ASSINPRGPYEQY
>TRBV7-9|TRBJ2-1|TRBD2|few
ASSPGGSWDEQF
>TRBV19|TRBJ1-1|TRBD1|-
ATIQGGNTEAF